Below are 29 T cell receptor beta chains sequenced from a single sample in a study of PD-1 blockade in classical Hodgkin lymphoma. Regarding time point: cycle 4 day 1 (C4D1), after more than five weeks of nivolumab. Every single patient, without exception, relapsed after autologous stem cell transplantation, and brentuximab vedotin exposure varied. TCRdb's table, derived via immunoSEQ multiplex PCR, lists solely in-frame clones and lacks some. The sample lists 100,000 or so clones; more than 70% were seen once. The sample consisted of peripheral blood mononuclear cells (PBMCs), taken before the fourth cycle of nivolumab. The receptor set was obtained from a human donor with classical Hodgkin lymphoma.

The chain couples TRBV5-1 to TRBJ1-1, with D hard to call. Germline CDR1 reads SGHRS; CDR2 reads YFSETQ. Between the trimmed V and J ends, which lost 1 base and 0 bases, there was a span of 13 bases. This CDR3 contains 16 residues. The DNA of the CDR3 is TGCGCCAGCAGCTTGCTTCAGACGGTGATGAACACTGAAGCTTTCTTT. Protein sequence: CASSLLQTVMNTEAFF. The whole variable domain, filled in from reference TRBV5-1 and TRBJ1-1, reads KAGVTQTPRYLIKTRGQQVTLSCSPISGHRSVSWYQQTPGQGLQFLFEYFSETQRNKGNFPGRFSGRQFSNSRSEMNVSTLELGDSALYLCASSLLQTVMNTEAFFGQGTRLTVV.

This chain uses TRBV10-1 with TRBJ2-5; the D is unclear. Deletions cut 0 bases from V and 5 bases from J, with 19 bases between. The V gene's germline CDR1 is WNHNN and CDR2 SYGVQD (reference sequence). The CDR3 consists of 17 residues. In DNA form, the CDR3 reads TGCGCCAGCAGTGAGTCGACTGAAAAGGAGTGGTGGGAGACCCAGTACTTC. This encodes CASSESTEKEWWETQYF.

The gene calls are TRBV11-2 and TRBJ2-1; TRBD2 agrees at 8 bases. V gave up 0 bases and J gave up 9 bases; unmatched junction bases: 13. The CDR3 is 17 residues long. CDR1 and CDR2 from the germline V gene are SGHAT and FQNNGV. The CDR3 here is CASSLDLVRAGDGEQFF. Here the CDR3 DNA reads TGTGCCAGCAGCTTAGATCTCGTTCGAGCGGGAGATGGTGAGCAGTTCTTC.

This clone was seen a single time. V and J are TRBV2 and TRBJ1-2, with D perhaps TRBD1 (6 bases). Germline CDR1 and CDR2: SNHLY and FYNNEI. Trimming stripped 2 bases from V and 5 bases from J, with 15 bases between. This CDR3 has 15 amino acids. CDR3 coding DNA: TGTGCCAGCAGTGAACGCAGGGGACTTCTTTATGGCTACACCTTC. It codes for CASSERRGLLYGYTF. Complete variable domain (other parts from reference TRBV2 and TRBJ1-2): EPEVTQTPSHQVTQMGQEVILRCVPISNHLYFYWYRQILGQKVEFLVSFYNNEISEKSEIFDDQFSVERPDGSNFTLKIRSTKLEDSAMYFCASSERRGLLYGYTFGSGTRLTVV.

J is TRBJ2-7 and V is TRBV19, with TRBD2 identical over 9 bases. With 2 bases clipped from V and 4 bases from J, the junction kept 3 bases outside the gene matches. This CDR3 has 14 amino acids. The germline V gene has CDR1 LNHDA and CDR2 SQIVND (reference sequence). CDR3 coding DNA: TGTGCCAGTAGTATAAACGGACTAGCGTACGAGCAGTACTTC. It translates to CASSINGLAYEQYF.

The chain is built from TRBV25-1 and TRBJ1-1; D is possibly TRBD1 (5 bases). V lost 1 base and J 11 bases, leaving 17 bases between the germline ends. This CDR3 region has 14 residues. Germline CDR1 MGHDK, CDR2 SYGVNS. The CDR3 sequence: CASSEWQGQINAFF. CDR3 bases: TGTGCCAGCAGTGAATGGCAGGGTCAGATTAACGCTTTCTTT.

The V call is TRBV5-1, the J call TRBJ2-1, with 7 bases fitting TRBD2. J was trimmed by 5 bases and V by 1 base; bases with no gene match: 6. CDR1 and CDR2 (germline): SGHRS, YFSETQ. CDR3 length: 15 residues. CDR3 nucleotide sequence: TGCGCCAGCAGCTTGAGGTCTAGCGGAGACAATGAGCAGTTCTTC. This sequence encodes CASSLRSSGDNEQFF.

V gene TRBV27 combines with J gene TRBJ2-2; D assignment may be TRBD1 or TRBD2 (5 bases each). Deletions cut 0 bases from V and 2 bases from J, with 10 bases between. Germline V gives CDR1 MNHEY, CDR2 SMNVEV (reference sequence). The CDR3 runs to 16 residues. CDR3 sequence reads: CASSLSGVGNTGELFF. The CDR3 nucleotides read TGTGCCAGCAGTTTATCGGGGGTTGGAAACACCGGGGAGCTGTTTTTT.

The chain combines TRBV6-6 with TRBJ1-2; 9 nucleotides match TRBD1. The CDR3 loop spans 15 amino acids. With 5 bases clipped from V and 1 base from J, the junction kept 5 bases outside the gene matches. Germline V gene data show CDR1 as MNHNY and CDR2 as SVGAGI (reference sequence). The CDR3 sequence is CASSHRDRVNYGYTF. The CDR3, as DNA: TGTGCCAGCAGTCACCGGGACAGGGTTAACTATGGCTACACCTTC.

This clone appeared once. J is TRBJ1-3 and V is TRBV4-2; D call uncertain. Trimming cost V 1 base and J 1 base, with 11 bases left between them. Germline CDR1 LGHNA, CDR2 YNFKEQ. CDR3 length equals 16 residues. The CDR3 region has the DNA TGTGCCAGCAGCCAAGCTACGGATATGTCTGGAAACACCATATATTTT. It yields the protein CASSQATDMSGNTIYF.

V is TRBV2 and J is TRBJ2-1; no firm D call. The CDR3 length is 12 residues. CDR1 SNHLY and CDR2 FYNNEI come from the germline V gene. The V gene lost 4 bases and the J gene lost 8 bases, with 9 bases spanning the gap. The CDR3 loop is CASSASLHEQFF. The CDR3 DNA is TGTGCCAGCAGTGCCTCCCTCCATGAGCAGTTCTTC.

The V and J genes are TRBV30 and TRBJ2-7, with D hard to call. Germline assignment: CDR1 GTSNPN and CDR2 SVGIG (reference sequence). The germline V and J ends were trimmed by 0 bases and 2 bases, with 8 bases remaining between them. CDR3 length: 13 amino acids. CDR3 sequence: CAWSVSAAYEQYF. For the CDR3, the DNA is TGTGCCTGGAGTGTGTCGGCCGCCTACGAGCAGTACTTC.

The V call is TRBV27, the J call TRBJ1-2, with D possibly TRBD1 on 6 matching bases. The V and J ends lost 3 bases and 4 bases respectively, with 15 bases between them. This CDR3 spans 15 amino acids. Germline loops: CDR1 MNHEY, CDR2 SMNVEV (reference sequence). The DNA of the CDR3 is TGTGCCAGCAGTTTTTTCAGGGGCGGGCCCTATGGCTACACCTTC. Translation gives CASSFFRGGPYGYTF.

The chain links TRBV5-1 to TRBJ2-3; 7 nucleotides line up with TRBD1. Germline CDR1 is SGHRS and CDR2 is YFSETQ. The trim removed 4 bases at V and 0 bases at J, leaving 8 bases unmatched. This CDR3 is built from 16 residues. The CDR3 coding sequence is TGCGCCAGCAGCGATAGGGGGCGGACTAGCACAGATACGCAGTATTTT. Its translation: CASSDRGRTSTDTQYF. The variable domain in full, completed from reference TRBV5-1 and TRBJ2-3, reads KAGVTQTPRYLIKTRGQQVTLSCSPISGHRSVSWYQQTPGQGLQFLFEYFSETQRNKGNFPGRFSGRQFSNSRSEMNVSTLELGDSALYLCASSDRGRTSTDTQYFGPGTRLTVL.

The chain is built from TRBV6-4 and TRBJ2-2; possible D gene TRBD1, 5 bases. The V end was cut by 4 bases, the J end by 8 bases, with 11 bases between. Germline V gives CDR1 MRHNA, CDR2 SNTAGT. The CDR3 consists of 13 residues. In DNA form, the CDR3 reads TGTGCCAGCAGTGGCAGGGTCGAGGGGGAGCTGTTTTTT. Residues: CASSGRVEGELFF.

J is TRBJ1-4 and V is TRBV7-9, with TRBD1 matching over 8 bases. From germline, CDR1 is SEHNR and CDR2 FQNEAQ (reference sequence). V lost 3 bases, J lost 7 bases, and 7 bases stayed unmatched. This CDR3 comprises 15 residues. CDR3 nucleotide sequence: TGTGCCAGCAGCTTTCGACAGGGGCAAGGTGAAAAACTGTTTTTT. This codes for CASSFRQGQGEKLFF.

This rearrangement joins TRBV2 to TRBJ2-2; D gene uncertain. Germline values: CDR1 SNHLY, CDR2 FYNNEI. Trimming cost V 5 bases and J 1 base, with 8 bases left between them. The CDR3 length is 14 residues. As DNA, the CDR3 is TGTGCCAGCAGTTTTCCAAAGAACACCGGGGAGCTGTTTTTT. Translation: CASSFPKNTGELFF.

The chain has TRBV19 and TRBJ2-5; 14 nucleotides match TRBD2. The CDR3 is made up of 15 amino acids. V lost 3 bases, J lost 4 bases, and 1 base stayed unmatched. The germline V gene has CDR1 LNHDA and CDR2 SQIVND (reference sequence). CDR3 nucleotides: TGTGCCAGTAGTATTGGACTAGCGGGAGGAGAGACCCAGTACTTC. It codes for CASSIGLAGGETQYF.

The chain uses TRBV27 and TRBJ2-5, with 7 positions matching TRBD1. This CDR3 has 13 residues. With V trimmed by 6 bases and J by 2 bases, 3 bases remained unmatched. CDR1 and CDR2 (germline): MNHEY, SMNVEV (reference sequence). The CDR3 loop reads CASSPDRQETQYF. The CDR3 bases are TGTGCCAGCAGCCCGGACAGGCAAGAGACCCAGTACTTC.

In this sample, this clone turned up a few times. The chain is built from TRBV7-6 and TRBJ1-1, with 8 bases fitting TRBD1. CDR3 length equals 17 residues. The V and J ends lost 1 base and 7 bases, in that order; junction bases with no gene match: 14. CDR1 is SGHVS, CDR2 FNYEAQ, per germline. CDR3 sequence reads: CASSLDAGGAGSGEAFF. Here the CDR3 DNA reads TGTGCCAGCAGCTTAGATGCAGGGGGCGCCGGTTCGGGTGAAGCTTTCTTT.

The chain is built from TRBV15 and TRBJ2-7; 7 nucleotides line up with TRBD1. The CDR3 has 16 amino acids. Germline lookup yields CDR1 LNHNV and CDR2 YYDKDF (reference sequence). The V and J ends lost 4 bases and 2 bases, in that order; junction bases with no gene match: 11. DNA for the CDR3: TGTGCCACCAGCATACTAGGGGGCGTTACCCCCTACGAGCAGTACTTC. This sequence encodes CATSILGGVTPYEQYF.

V and J are TRBV2 and TRBJ1-1; D gene unclear. The CDR3 spans 12 residues. Trimming took 5 bases from V and 7 from J, leaving 11 bases between them. CDR1 is SNHLY, CDR2 FYNNEI, per germline. The CDR3 DNA reads TGTGCCAGCAGTCAAGGACTTAATGAAGCTTTCTTT. Its translation is CASSQGLNEAFF.

About this clone: The sample contains more than one DNA sequence encoding this CDR3. The CDR3 DNA reads TGTGCCAGCAGCCAAGAAGGAGCGTACAATGAGCAGTTCTTC. It yields the protein CASSQEGAYNEQFF. The chain uses TRBV14 and TRBJ2-1; D call uncertain. The CDR3 consists of 14 residues. V was shortened by 0 bases and J by 4 bases, with 7 bases between the two germline ends. CDR1 and CDR2 from the germline V gene are SGHDN and FVKESK.

The gene calls are TRBV2 and TRBJ1-1; 7 nucleotides line up with TRBD1. The CDR3 covers 13 residues. Trimming took 6 bases from V and 0 from J; bases not matched to a gene: 1. Per germline, CDR1 SNHLY and CDR2 FYNNEI. The CDR3: CASRGQMNTEAFF. The CDR3 coding sequence is TGTGCCAGCAGGGGACAGATGAACACTGAAGCTTTCTTT.

This chain uses TRBV2 with TRBJ2-3, with 11 positions matching TRBD2. The CDR3 length is 14 residues. Germline V gene sequence: CDR1 SNHLY, CDR2 FYNNEI. V was clipped by 8 bases and J by 1 base; unmatched bases: 2. The CDR3 coding sequence is TGTGCCAGCCCGGGACTAGCGGGCACAGATACGCAGTATTTT. The encoded protein is CASPGLAGTDTQYF.

This chain links TRBV19 with TRBJ2-3; D ambiguous. The V gene lost 1 base and the J gene lost 1 base, with 3 bases spanning the gap. The CDR3 contains 13 residues. Germline CDR1 reads LNHDA; CDR2 reads SQIVND (reference sequence). In nucleotides, the CDR3 is TGTGCCAGTAGTATAGTAGGCACAGATACGCAGTATTTT. This translates into CASSIVGTDTQYF.

This clone was detected ten times or more. The chain uses TRBV5-1 and TRBJ1-1; D gene ambiguous. The ends were cut back, 2 bases at V and 5 bases at J, with 13 bases in the middle. The CDR3 sequence is 14 residues long. Germline CDR1 is SGHRS and CDR2 is YFSETQ. CDR3 protein: CASSFGPPGTEAFF. CDR3 nucleotides: TGCGCCAGCAGCTTCGGGCCTCCAGGAACTGAAGCTTTCTTT.

In DNA form, the CDR3 reads TGTGCCAGTACGGGGGGGCGTTTGAACACTGAAGCTTTCTTT. It translates to CASTGGRLNTEAFF. The chain uses TRBV19 and TRBJ1-1, with a weak D call TRBD1 (6 bases). The CDR3 contains 14 residues. The V end was cut by 7 bases, the J end by 0 bases, with 12 bases between. Per the germline V gene, CDR1 is LNHDA and CDR2 is SQIVND (reference sequence).

Worth noting for this clone: At one end the junction does not follow the germline gene, possibly because of a read error. CDR3 coding DNA: TGCGGCGTCGGCAGCCCCGCTGAAGCTTTCTTT. This sequence encodes CGVGSPAEAFF. The gene calls are TRBV6-1 and TRBJ1-1, with D uncertain. Per the germline V gene, CDR1 is MNHNS and CDR2 is SASEGT. This CDR3 is built from 11 residues.